This TCR beta chain was sequenced during a study of cytomegalovirus exposure and HLA in healthy donors. Study-level information: Of several hundred genotyped donors, around 84% clustered with self-reported Caucasian donors. Study-level findings and limits: Common viral pathogens seemed, in a later analysis, to connect with several of the most significant clusters. Rare TCR sequences predominated, though certain public TCRs were found in many donors.

About this clone: Its cognate antigen is unknown.

The CDR3 has 14 amino acids. Germline CDR1 and CDR2: SGHTA and FQGNSA. The V and J ends lost 0 bases and 3 bases respectively, with 9 bases between them. In the PCR, 60 Vbeta and 13 Jbeta primers were used. The table came from immunoSEQ multiplex PCR; TCRdb's copy has only in-frame clones and leaves some out. The sample has approximately 59,000 clones, approximately 67% seen once. The rearrangement uses TRBV7-2 and TRBJ2-7; D perhaps matches TRBD1 (6 bases). The clonotype comes from a man aged 30-40 years in good health and CMV-seronegative. The sample consisted of PBMCs. This CDR3 reads CASSLAGTNYEQYF. The CDR3 nucleotides are TGTGCCAGCAGCTTAGCCGGGACAAACTACGAGCAGTACTTC.